Listed here are 20 T cell receptor beta chains from one sample, sequenced in a study of OX40 agonist ivuxolimab in advanced cancers. The data were produced by immunoSEQ multiplex PCR, yet TCRdb's version contains in-frame clones alone and is incomplete. The sample has tens of thousands of clones, 85% to 90% seen once; the top ten hold around 6.9%. The sample here was CD4+ or CD8+ T cells sorted from blood, taken in a trial of the OX40 agonist ivuxolimab. The receptors stem from an adult with an advanced solid tumor such as melanoma, head and neck, liver or kidney cancer.

The CDR3 sequence: CASSLGVGTESYNEQFF. DNA of the CDR3: TGTGCCAGCAGCTTAGGGGTCGGGACAGAATCCTACAATGAGCAGTTCTTC. The chain carries TRBV7-3 and TRBJ2-1, with 7 bases aligning to TRBD1. V was pared by 2 bases and J by 1 base, with 8 bases of the junction left unmatched. Germline-derived CDR1 and CDR2 are SGHTA and FQGTGA. The CDR3 runs to 17 residues.

The chain combines TRBV11-1 with TRBJ2-7, with D unclear. CDR1 is SGHAT and CDR2 is FQDESV in the germline V gene (reference sequence). This CDR3 is built from 17 residues. The V and J ends lost 5 bases and 2 bases respectively, with 22 bases between them. CDR3 region: CASSRFALGNKAYEQYF. The CDR3 nucleotides read TGTGCCAGCAGCCGCTTCGCTCTGGGCAACAAGGCCTACGAGCAGTACTTC.

Comment on this clone: One junction end disagrees with the germline gene, perhaps due to a read error. The rearrangement uses TRBV20-1 and TRBJ1-2; D not resolved. Germline V lookup: CDR1 DFQATT, CDR2 SNEGSKA (reference sequence). The CDR3 spans 10 residues. In nucleotides, the CDR3 is TGCAGTGCTAGAGATGATCAGGCCCCCTTC. It translates to CSARDDQAPF.

The V call is TRBV7-9, the J call TRBJ1-1; D is unresolved. Trimming took off 5 bases at V and 1 base at J, with 8 bases between the two ends. This CDR3 has 13 residues. Germline CDR1 reads SEHNR; CDR2 reads FQNEAQ (reference sequence). The CDR3 bases are TGTGCCAGCAGCCCGACGGAGAACACTGAAGCTTTCTTT. Its translation: CASSPTENTEAFF.

V usage is TRBV27 and J usage is TRBJ1-6; D not resolved. This CDR3 contains 13 residues. Germline V gene sequence: CDR1 MNHEY, CDR2 SMNVEV (reference sequence). Between the trimmed V and J ends, which lost 3 bases and 7 bases, there was a span of 7 bases. The CDR3 protein is CASSFSSNSPLHF. The CDR3 DNA reads as TGTGCCAGCAGTTTTTCCAGCAATTCACCCCTCCACTTT.

This clone has just one count. The gene calls are TRBV28 and TRBJ1-1; D remains ambiguous. Germline V gives CDR1 MDHEN, CDR2 SYDVKM. The CDR3 runs 13 residues. Trimming took 2 bases from V and 7 from J, leaving 11 bases between them. For the CDR3, the DNA is TGTGCCAGCAGTTTAGGGTACGGTCTTGAAGCTTTCTTT. Translated: CASSLGYGLEAFF.

The chain employs TRBV9 and TRBJ2-5; 9 positions agree with TRBD1. Germline CDR1 reads SGDLS; CDR2 reads YYNGEE. The junction had 8 bases not matched to a gene; V was cut back by 3 bases and J by 5 bases. CDR3 size: 15 residues. This CDR3 is CASSELGDREETQYF. The CDR3 region has the DNA TGTGCCAGCAGCGAGTTGGGGGACAGGGAGGAGACCCAGTACTTC.

The chain combines TRBV19 with TRBJ1-1; D is uncertain. The CDR3 length is 13 residues. The ends were cut back, 1 base at V and 8 bases at J, with 11 bases in the middle. Looked up from germline, CDR1 is LNHDA and CDR2 is SQIVND (reference sequence). CDR3 in amino acids: CASSIVFPSEAFF. For the CDR3, the DNA is TGTGCCAGTAGTATAGTATTCCCGTCAGAAGCTTTCTTT.

This sequence joins TRBV7-6 and TRBJ1-1; D might be TRBD1 (6 bases). The germline V gene has CDR1 SGHVS and CDR2 FNYEAQ. There are 11 residues in the CDR3. Between the trimmed V and J ends, which lost 3 bases and 11 bases, there was a span of 10 bases. The CDR3 loop is CASSFGGEAFF. CDR3 coding DNA: TGTGCCAGCAGCTTCGGGGGCGAGGCTTTCTTT.

This clone has just one count. J is TRBJ2-1 and V is TRBV2; 12 nucleotides line up with TRBD2. Germline trimming cut 7 bases from V and 8 bases from J; bases unmatched to any gene: 15. CDR3 length: 17 residues. Germline V gene lookup returns CDR1 SNHLY and CDR2 FYNNEI. CDR3: CASKGGRLAGVTDEQFF. CDR3 DNA sequence: TGTGCCAGCAAAGGGGGGAGACTAGCGGGAGTTACCGATGAGCAGTTCTTC.

The J gene is TRBJ1-1, the V gene TRBV25-1; D not resolved. This CDR3 comprises 13 residues. V was trimmed by 1 base and J by 0 bases, leaving 3 bases between them. From germline, CDR1 is MGHDK and CDR2 SYGVNS. The CDR3 nucleotides are TGTGCCAGCAGTGAATGGATGAACACTGAAGCTTTCTTT. Its translation is CASSEWMNTEAFF.

The chain joins TRBV4-1 to TRBJ1-2; 8 bases map to TRBD1. The CDR3 is made up of 15 amino acids. V lost 2 bases to trimming and J lost 7 bases; unmatched junction nucleotides: 9. Germline assignment: CDR1 MGHRA and CDR2 YSYEKL. This CDR3 is CASSQLGTGWRGYTF. In DNA form, the CDR3 reads TGCGCCAGCAGCCAACTGGGGACAGGATGGCGTGGCTACACCTTC.

This clone was counted once. This sequence joins TRBV4-1 and TRBJ2-1; 9 nucleotides match TRBD1. Germline V lookup: CDR1 MGHRA, CDR2 YSYEKL. Germline trimming cut 0 bases from V and 3 bases from J; bases unmatched to any gene: 6. The CDR3 is 17 amino acids. The CDR3 region is CASSQDPTGQGYNEQFF. DNA for the CDR3: TGCGCCAGCAGCCAAGATCCTACGGGACAGGGCTACAATGAGCAGTTCTTC.

The genes are TRBV2 and TRBJ2-5; 9 bases align to TRBD2. Germline CDR1 SNHLY, CDR2 FYNNEI. This CDR3 has 14 residues. Trimming cost V 8 bases and J 1 base; bases outside gene matches: 5. CDR3 nucleotide sequence: TGTGCCAGCTTAGGAGCGGGAGGCCAAGAGACCCAGTACTTC. Protein: CASLGAGGQETQYF.

This sequence joins TRBV27 and TRBJ2-3; TRBD1 matches at 8 bases. The J segment lost 9 bases and the V segment lost 0 bases, leaving 8 bases of the junction unmatched. The CDR3 spans 15 residues. The germline V gene encodes CDR1 MNHEY and CDR2 SMNVEV (reference sequence). CDR3 residues: CASSLSVGQGVTQYF. The CDR3 DNA follows: TGTGCCAGCAGTTTATCGGTTGGACAGGGTGTCACGCAGTATTTT.

This sequence joins TRBV7-8 and TRBJ1-3; D uncertain. The CDR3 consists of 12 residues. The V end was cut by 7 bases, the J end by 0 bases, with 4 bases between. Looked up from germline, CDR1 is SGHVS and CDR2 is FQNEAQ. CDR3 coding DNA: TGTGCCAGCATCGACTCTGGAAACACCATATATTTT. Protein sequence: CASIDSGNTIYF.

The J gene is TRBJ2-1, the V gene TRBV13; 8 bases map to TRBD1. This CDR3 is 15 amino acids long. Germline CDR1 and CDR2: PRHDT and FYEKMQ (reference sequence). V lost 5 bases and J lost 8; bases outside the gene matches: 11. DNA for the CDR3: TGTGCCAGCAGCCACCCTGGACAGGGAATCCATGAGCAGTTCTTC. This gives the protein CASSHPGQGIHEQFF.

CDR3 residues: CASSLAGGYNEQFF. DNA of the CDR3: TGTGCCAGCAGTTTAGCGGGAGGCTACAATGAGCAGTTCTTC. V usage is TRBV28 and J usage is TRBJ2-1, with TRBD2 matching over 8 bases. Germline CDR1 reads MDHEN; CDR2 reads SYDVKM. This CDR3 has 14 amino acids. The ends lost 2 bases at V and 3 bases at J; junction bases unmatched: 0.

The chain is built from TRBV30 and TRBJ1-3; TRBD1 aligns across 7 bases. CDR3 size: 17 residues. J was trimmed by 3 bases and V by 1 base; bases with no gene match: 12. The germline CDR1 and CDR2 sequences are GTSNPN and SVGIG (reference sequence). The CDR3 loop is CAWSGPETGRRGNTIYF. CDR3 nucleotide sequence: TGTGCCTGGAGTGGCCCCGAGACAGGGAGACGTGGAAACACCATATATTTT.

The chain couples TRBV14 to TRBJ2-5; D call uncertain. V was pared by 4 bases and J by 4 bases, with 10 bases between. Germline CDR1 SGHDN, CDR2 FVKESK. This CDR3 has 13 amino acids. CDR3 sequence reads: CASSPLAIETQYF. The CDR3 nucleotides read TGTGCCAGCAGCCCGCTTGCGATAGAGACCCAGTACTTC. The whole variable domain, filled in from reference TRBV14 and TRBJ2-5, reads EAGVTQFPSHSVIEKGQTVTLRCDPISGHDNLYWYRRVMGKEIKFLLHFVKESKQDESGMPNNRFLAERTGGTYSTLKVQPAELEDSGVYFCASSPLAIETQYFGPGTRLLVL.